The clone carrying this TCR beta chain has a single count. The antigen is not known. The record originates from a study of chemoradiotherapy in HPV16-positive cancers. The repertoire was sequenced with immunoSEQ multiplex PCR; TCRdb's copy has only in-frame clones and lacks some. The table shows around 950 clones, with around 91% occurring only once. The study's findings and limits: Functional assays defining HPV-specific T cells used only two HPV16-positive patients. Non-HPV-specific T cells did not expand in tumors during treatment, whereas candidate HPV-specific clones and E7-related motifs did. In HPV16-positive patients, HPV-responsive T-cell expansion tracked better recurrence-free survival.

Per germline, CDR1 KGHSH and CDR2 LQKENI. Trimming took off 8 bases at V and 2 bases at J, with 15 bases between the two ends. This CDR3 region has 14 residues. The sample in question was tumor tissue, obtained from a patient who underwent chemoradiotherapy. The chain uses TRBV18 and TRBJ1-1, with unresolved D. This clonotype originated in a human donor with HPV-associated anogenital cancer. The CDR3 here is CASRGREINTEAFF. CDR3 in DNA: TGTGCCAGCCGAGGGAGGGAAATCAACACTGAAGCTTTCTTT.